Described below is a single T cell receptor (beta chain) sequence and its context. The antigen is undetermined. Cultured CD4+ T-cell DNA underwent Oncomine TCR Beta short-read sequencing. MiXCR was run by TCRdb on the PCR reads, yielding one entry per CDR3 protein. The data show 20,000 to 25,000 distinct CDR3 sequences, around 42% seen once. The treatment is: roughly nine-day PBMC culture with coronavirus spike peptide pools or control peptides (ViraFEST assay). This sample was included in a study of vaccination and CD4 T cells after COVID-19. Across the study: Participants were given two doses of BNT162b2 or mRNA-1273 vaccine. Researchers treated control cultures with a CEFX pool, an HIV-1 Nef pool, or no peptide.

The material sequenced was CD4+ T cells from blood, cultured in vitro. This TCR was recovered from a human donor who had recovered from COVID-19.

CDR3 sequence (DNA): TGTGCCAGCAGCAACACGGACGGGAACGAGCAGTACTTC. Translation gives CASSNTDGNEQYF. This chain links TRBV5-4 with TRBJ2-7; maybe TRBD2 (5 bases). The CDR3 loop spans 13 amino acids. The V end was cut by 4 bases, the J end by 5 bases, with 13 bases between. Per the germline V gene, CDR1 is SGHNT and CDR2 is YYREEE (reference sequence). Using reference TRBV5-4 and TRBJ2-7 for the parts outside the CDR3, the full variable domain is ETGVTQSPTHLIKTRGQQVTLRCSSQSGHNTVSWYQQALGQGPQFIFQYYREEENGRGNFPPRFSGLQFPNYSSELNVNALELDDSALYLCASSNTDGNEQYFGPGTRLTVT.